A selection of T cell receptor beta chains follows, all from one sample in a study of post-analysis software for immune sequencing data. Using its own MiXCR run on the PCR reads, TCRdb lists one record per CDR3 protein. The table records roughly 870,000 distinct CDR3 sequences, around 53% of them present only once. The sample comprised blood. These receptors came from a girl aged 10 to 17 with multiple sclerosis. Each CDR3 is given with its conserved first and last residue. The order of the fields is V gene, clone size, D gene, J gene, CDR3 DNA, CDR3 protein. A D gene is named only where the DNA matches it firmly. Not every row has a clone size; where given, it reads once, few, many or a size class.

>TRBV21-1|NA|NA|TRBJ2-6
TGTGCCAGCAGCCCCAAAGGGCTAGCGGGGAACTCTGGGGCCAACGTCCTGACTTTC
CASSPKGLAGNSGANVLTF
>TRBV6-1|few|NA|TRBJ2-7
TGTGCCACCTTCTTGGGACGGGGCTACGAGCAGTACTTC
CATFLGRGYEQYF
>TRBV7-9|NA|NA|TRBJ2-3
TGTGCCAGCAGCTTAAGGGCAGGCCACGGCACAGATACGCAGTATTTT
CASSLRAGHGTDTQYF
>TRBV25-1|NA|NA|TRBJ2-5
TGTGCCAGCAGTGAACCGGGGACTCCGGACTGGGGGAAGATTCAAGAGACCCAGTACTTC
CASSEPGTPDWGKIQETQYF
>TRBV7-2|NA|NA|TRBJ2-7
TGTGCCAGCAGCTTAGGACGGAGCCGCTACGAGCAGTACTTC
CASSLGRSRYEQYF
>TRBV6-5|NA|NA|TRBJ2-3
TGTGCCAGCAGTCTCTACCCGGAGGGAGATACGCAGTATTTT
CASSLYPEGDTQYF
>TRBV7-9|NA|TRBD1|TRBJ2-1
TGTGCCAGCAGAAACGACAGGGTAAATGAGCAGTTCTTC
CASRNDRVNEQFF
>TRBV20-1|once|TRBD2|TRBJ2-5
TGCAGTGCTAGATCGAGGACTAGCGGGACCGAGACCCAGTACTTC
CSARSRTSGTETQYF
>TRBV20-1|NA|TRBD2|TRBJ2-7
TGCAGTGCTCCTCTAGCAGGCGGGAGGGCTGGCGAGCAGTACTTC
CSAPLAGGRAGEQYF
>TRBV25-1|NA|NA|TRBJ1-4
TGTGCCAGCTTGGGAAACCCATCTGAAAAACTGTTTTTT
CASLGNPSEKLFF
>TRBV5-1|NA|NA|TRBJ1-2
TGCGCCAGCAGCGCGGACAGATCCTACACCTTC
CASSADRSYTF
>TRBV7-3|few|NA|TRBJ2-5
TGTGCCAGCAGCTTTGGAGGGAGGCCCCAAGAGACCCAGTACTTC
CASSFGGRPQETQYF
>TRBV7-9|NA|TRBD1|TRBJ1-6
TGTGCCAGCAGCTCCTCGGCCGGACAGGGAAGGTTACCCCTCCACTTT
CASSSSAGQGRLPLHF
>TRBV12-3/TRBV12-4|NA|NA|TRBJ2-3
TGTGCCAGCAGTCCAAGGGGCGGGGGCCCCGCAGATACGCAGTATTTT
CASSPRGGGPADTQYF
>TRBV7-6|few|TRBD1|TRBJ2-5
TGTGCCAGCAGCCTTAACAGGGGTCTACAAGAGACCCAGTACTTC
CASSLNRGLQETQYF
>TRBV4-2|NA|NA|TRBJ1-2
TGTGCCAGCAGCCAAGATTTGGGGGTTAGTGGCTACACCTTC
CASSQDLGVSGYTF
>TRBV20-1|NA|NA|TRBJ2-3
TGCAGTGCAATGGCCGGGACTTCCACAGATACGCAGTATTTT
CSAMAGTSTDTQYF
>TRBV5-5|NA|NA|TRBJ2-7
TGTGCCAGCAGCTGGACGCAGGGCAGCTCCTACGAGCAGTACTTC
CASSWTQGSSYEQYF
>TRBV25-1|few|NA|TRBJ1-2
TGTGCCAGCAGTGAGGCAGGGGATTGGGGCTACACCTTC
CASSEAGDWGYTF
>TRBV6-6|NA|NA|TRBJ2-7
TGTGCCAGCAGTTATGCAGGGAGCGGCTACGAGCAGTACTTC
CASSYAGSGYEQYF
>TRBV29-1|NA|TRBD1|TRBJ2-7
TGCAGCGGGGGACAGACCTACGAGCAGTACTTC
CSGGQTYEQYF
>TRBV18|few|NA|TRBJ1-4
TGTGCCAGCTCACCACCGGAGGCCGGCGGGGTCGTTAATGAAAAACTGTTTTTT
CASSPPEAGGVVNEKLFF
>TRBV20-1|few|NA|TRBJ2-5
TGCAGTGCGTTGGGTGTCGATAGGGAGACCCAGTACTTC
CSALGVDRETQYF
>TRBV20-1|NA|TRBD2|TRBJ2-5
TGCAGTGCTGGGAGGCCAGCGGGGGGTTTGTACCAAGAGACCCAGTACTTC
CSAGRPAGGLYQETQYF
>TRBV5-1|NA|TRBD2|TRBJ2-3
TGCGCCAGCAGATTACTAGCGGGGGAAGATACGCAGTATTTT
CASRLLAGEDTQYF
>TRBV29-1|few|NA|TRBJ2-7
TGCAGCGTCGCTCCGCTGATAGTTACCCGGGACGGCCGCCCTACGAGGGAGCAGTACTTC
CSVAPLIVTRDGRPTREQYF
>TRBV14|NA|TRBD2|TRBJ2-1
TGTGCCAGCAGCCAAGGAGTTTGGCGGGGGAACCAATACAATGAGCAGTTCTTC
CASSQGVWRGNQYNEQFF
>TRBV20-1|NA|NA|TRBJ2-1
TGCAGTGCTAGTAGAGGGGTCTACAATGAGCAGTTCTTC
CSASRGVYNEQFF
>TRBV5-1|NA|TRBD1|TRBJ2-5
TGCGCCAGCAGCTTCCGGGACAGGGGAGAGAAGACCCAGTACTTC
CASSFRDRGEKTQYF
>TRBV4-2|NA|TRBD2|TRBJ2-1
TGTGCCAGCAGCCAACTCGGACTAGCGGGAGGGCCGGGCTCCTACAATGAGCAGTTCTTC
CASSQLGLAGGPGSYNEQFF
>TRBV5-6|NA|NA|TRBJ1-2
TGTGCCAGCAGCTTGGAGGCAGGGAGAGGCGATGGCTACACCTTC
CASSLEAGRGDGYTF
>TRBV29-1|few|TRBD2|TRBJ2-7
TGCAGCATCCGGGGGGGTATCTCCTACGAGCAGTACTTC
CSIRGGISYEQYF
>TRBV11-2|NA|NA|TRBJ2-7
TGTGCCAGCAGCGCCAGGACAGCCAGCGGCGAGCAGTACTTC
CASSARTASGEQYF
>TRBV7-3|NA|TRBD2|TRBJ2-5
TGTGCCAGCAGCTTAACAAACCTAGCGGGAGAGACCCAGTACTTC
CASSLTNLAGETQYF
>TRBV10-3|few|NA|TRBJ1-2
TGTGCCATCAGTGAAGGTCAGGACTATGGCTACACCTTC
CAISEGQDYGYTF
>TRBV7-9|NA|NA|TRBJ2-5
TGTGCCAGCAGCCCCGTCCTCTCGGGCCTTCGGGAGACCCAGTACTTC
CASSPVLSGLRETQYF
>TRBV29-1|NA|NA|TRBJ1-1
TGCAGCGTTACAGGAAGAAGACCAGACACTGAAGCTTTCTTT
CSVTGRRPDTEAFF
>TRBV7-2|few|NA|TRBJ2-3
TGTGCCAGCAGCGAACCGGCCACAGATACGCAGTATTTT
CASSEPATDTQYF
>TRBV2|NA|TRBD2|TRBJ2-3
TGTGCCAGCAGTGAGATGGCTAGCGGAAGCACAGATACGCAGTATTTT
CASSEMASGSTDTQYF
>TRBV30|few|NA|TRBJ1-1
TGTGCCTGGAGTGTACAGATGAACACTGAAGCTTTCTTT
CAWSVQMNTEAFF
>TRBV7-2|NA|NA|TRBJ2-4
TGTGCCAGCAGCTTATTAGGCAGGGAGGCAAACATTCAGTACTTC
CASSLLGREANIQYF
>TRBV6-5|few|NA|TRBJ2-5
TGTGCCAGCAGTTACGAGGTCGACGGTTGGTACCAAGAGACCCAGTACTTC
CASSYEVDGWYQETQYF
>TRBV29-1|once|NA|TRBJ1-4
TGCAGCGTTGGCGGGGTTTCTACTAATGAAAAACTGTTTTTT
CSVGGVSTNEKLFF
>TRBV3-1|NA|TRBD2|TRBJ2-1
TGTGCCAGCAGGCAGCGGGAGAAGAATGAGCAGTTCTTC
CASRQREKNEQFF
>TRBV25-1|few|NA|TRBJ1-2
TGTGCCAGTCGGGGCGATAATCTCTATGGCTACACCTTC
CASRGDNLYGYTF
>TRBV15|NA|TRBD2|TRBJ2-1
TGTGCCACCAGCAGGGTGAGCGGGGGGGACTACAATGAGCAGTTCTTC
CATSRVSGGDYNEQFF
>TRBV4-1|NA|NA|TRBJ2-7
TGCGCCAGCAGCCTAGACAGAATAGATACCTACGAGCAGTACTTC
CASSLDRIDTYEQYF
>TRBV5-6|NA|NA|TRBJ2-2
TGTGCCAGCAGTGGATTACCGGACACCTCCACCGGGGAGCTGTTTTTT
CASSGLPDTSTGELFF